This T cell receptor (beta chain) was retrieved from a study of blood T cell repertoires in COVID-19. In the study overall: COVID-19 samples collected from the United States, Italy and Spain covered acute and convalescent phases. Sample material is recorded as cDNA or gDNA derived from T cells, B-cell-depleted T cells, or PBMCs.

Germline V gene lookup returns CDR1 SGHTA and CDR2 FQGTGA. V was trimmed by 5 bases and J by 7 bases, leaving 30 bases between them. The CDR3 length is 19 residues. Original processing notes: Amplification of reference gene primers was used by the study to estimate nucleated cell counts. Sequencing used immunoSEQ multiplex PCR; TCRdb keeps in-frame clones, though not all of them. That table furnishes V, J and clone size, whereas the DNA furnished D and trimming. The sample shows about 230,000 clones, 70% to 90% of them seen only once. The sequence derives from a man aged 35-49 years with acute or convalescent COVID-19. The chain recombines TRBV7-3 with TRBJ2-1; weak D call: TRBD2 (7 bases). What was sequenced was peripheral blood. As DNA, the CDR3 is TGTGCCAGCAGCCCCAATATGGGTATTGGGGGGGCCGGGATGAATGAGCAGTTCTTC. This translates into CASSPNMGIGGAGMNEQFF.